Listed here is a single T cell receptor (beta chain). Its antigen is undetermined. The V gene's germline CDR1 is DFQATT and CDR2 SNEGSKA (reference sequence). The CDR3 sequence is 14 residues long. J lost 4 bases, V lost 5 bases, and 10 bases had no gene match. The data are from a study of response to subunit inactivated influenza vaccine. Regarding the study as a whole: After each seasonal influenza vaccination, few new T cells are recruited, the authors suggested.

A single record per CDR3 protein comes from TCRdb applying MiXCR to the RT-PCR reads. The sample yields hundreds of thousands of distinct CDR3 sequences, approximately 14% seen once. This TCR came from a man aged 50 to 59 who received an inactivated influenza vaccine. The sample in question was PBMCs from blood, obtained 14 days before vaccination. V and J are TRBV20-1 and TRBJ2-5, with 7 bases fitting TRBD1. The DNA of the CDR3 is TGCAGTGCTTTCGACAGGGCCGGAGGAGAGACCCAGTACTTC. Amino acids: CSAFDRAGGETQYF.